Shown below are 29 T cell receptor beta chains from a single sample sequenced in a study of radiation and T cells in renal cell carcinoma. The time point here: blood 2 weeks post-SBRT. Treatment indicated: 15 Gy SBRT to primary tumor, nephrectomy 4 weeks later. Clones were sequenced by immunoSEQ multiplex PCR, and TCRdb holds only the in-frame ones, with some missing. Of around 60,000 clones listed, roughly 79% are singletons. Sequences were derived from blood, sampled from a patient whose treatment included radiotherapy and nephrectomy. The receptors shown here come from a man in his sixties with renal cell carcinoma.

CDR3 DNA: TGTGCCAGCAGCTTAGTGTCTAGCACAGATACGCAGTATTTT. It encodes CASSLVSSTDTQYF. The V call is TRBV11-3, the J call TRBJ2-3; D not resolved. V was cut by 1 base and J by 0 bases, with 5 bases left in between. Looked up from germline, CDR1 is SGHNT and CDR2 is YENEEA. CDR3 length equals 14 residues.

The chain has TRBV19 and TRBJ1-4; 9 bases align to TRBD1. This CDR3 has 15 amino acids. Germline V CDR1 and CDR2: LNHDA, SQIVND (reference sequence). Germline trimming cut 2 bases from V and 8 bases from J; bases unmatched to any gene: 6. CDR3 loop: CASSIKQGAREKLFF. CDR3 DNA: TGTGCCAGTAGTATAAAACAGGGGGCTCGCGAAAAACTGTTTTTT.

The chain couples TRBV5-8 to TRBJ2-5; 7 nucleotides line up with TRBD1. This CDR3 is built from 14 residues. V lost 4 bases and J lost 3; bases outside the gene matches: 6. Looked up from germline, CDR1 is SGHTS and CDR2 is YDEGEE. The CDR3 reads CASSPGQVEETQYF. CDR3 nucleotide sequence: TGTGCCAGCAGCCCAGGACAGGTTGAAGAGACCCAGTACTTC.

The rearrangement joins TRBV11-1 to TRBJ1-5; D remains ambiguous. In germline, CDR1 is SGHAT, CDR2 FQDESV (reference sequence). The CDR3 sequence is 18 residues long. V was trimmed by 1 base and J by 4 bases, leaving 20 bases between them. Here the CDR3 DNA reads TGTGCCAGCAGCTTAGTATACGTCAGGCAAGAGACTAATCAGCCCCAGCATTTT. Translated: CASSLVYVRQETNQPQHF.

This clone was recorded a few times. The chain couples TRBV7-8 to TRBJ2-3, with 7 positions matching TRBD1. The CDR3 contains 15 residues. V lost 2 bases to trimming and J lost 2 bases; unmatched junction nucleotides: 4. The germline gives CDR1 SGHVS, CDR2 FQNEAQ. CDR3 protein: CASSLIGGPTDTQYF. DNA of the CDR3: TGTGCCAGCAGCTTAATAGGGGGCCCCACAGATACGCAGTATTTT.

In this sample, this clone turned up a few times. The V gene is TRBV5-6, the J gene TRBJ2-1, with D unclear. Germline loops: CDR1 SGHDT, CDR2 YYEEEE. This CDR3 is built from 14 residues. V was shortened by 0 bases and J by 11 bases, with 15 bases between the two germline ends. The CDR3 loop reads CASSLGLGNVKQFF. The CDR3 nucleotides read TGTGCCAGCAGCTTGGGGCTGGGGAATGTTAAGCAGTTCTTC.

In its sample, this clone was seen once. This sequence joins TRBV29-1 and TRBJ1-1; 7 nucleotides line up with TRBD1. The CDR3 covers 12 residues. Trimming at V came to 5 bases and at J to 5 bases, leaving 5 bases not matched to a gene. CDR1 is SQVTM and CDR2 is ANQGSEA in the germline V gene. The CDR3 loop reads CSVLTGRTEAFF. The CDR3 nucleotides read TGCAGCGTTCTGACAGGGCGAACTGAAGCTTTCTTT.

The V call is TRBV30, the J call TRBJ2-3; 9 nucleotides match TRBD2. J was trimmed by 6 bases and V by 3 bases; bases with no gene match: 10. Germline CDR1 is GTSNPN and CDR2 is SVGIG (reference sequence). This CDR3 spans 15 amino acids. CDR3 protein: CAWSVGLASFDTQYF. DNA for the CDR3: TGTGCCTGGAGCGTGGGACTAGCCAGTTTTGATACGCAGTATTTT.

This clone was seen a handful of times. The chain employs TRBV7-9 and TRBJ1-5, with D uncertain. CDR1 is SEHNR, CDR2 FQNEAQ, per germline (reference sequence). Trimming took off 6 bases at V and 4 bases at J, with 19 bases between the two ends. The length of the CDR3 is 16 residues. For the CDR3, the DNA is TGTGCCAGCAGACCGTGGACTCCCGGCGTAAATCAGCCCCAGCATTTT. Translating gives CASRPWTPGVNQPQHF.

The J gene is TRBJ2-5, the V gene TRBV11-1, with D maybe TRBD1 (6 bases). The CDR3 covers 13 residues. Germline CDR1 SGHAT, CDR2 FQDESV (reference sequence). Trimming removed 6 bases from V and 5 bases from J, with 13 bases in between. The chain's CDR3 is CASRLNRAETQYF. CDR3 DNA: TGTGCCAGCAGATTGAACAGGGCGGAGACCCAGTACTTC.

The V call is TRBV7-2, the J call TRBJ2-5; D gene unclear. Germline CDR1 is SGHTA and CDR2 is FQGNSA. This CDR3 has 15 amino acids. V shed 1 base and J shed 2 bases, with 11 bases lying between them. The CDR3 DNA follows: TGTGCCAGCAGCTTAGGTGTCCCCGGGCAAGAGACCCAGTACTTC. Translating gives CASSLGVPGQETQYF. The entire variable domain, with the rest obtained from reference TRBV7-2 and TRBJ2-5, is as follows: GAGVSQSPSNKVTEKGKDVELRCDPISGHTALYWYRQSLGQGLEFLIYFQGNSAPDKSGLPSDRFSAERTGGSVSTLTIQRTQQEDSAVYLCASSLGVPGQETQYFGPGTRLLVL.

The chain couples TRBV7-2 to TRBJ1-2; TRBD1 matches 10 bases. The CDR3 totals 17 residues. Germline assignment: CDR1 SGHTA and CDR2 FQGNSA. V lost 5 bases and J lost 1; bases outside the gene matches: 10. The CDR3 reads CASSPGTGEGVNYGYTF. DNA for the CDR3: TGTGCCAGCAGCCCCGGGACAGGGGAGGGGGTTAACTATGGCTACACCTTC.

This sequence joins TRBV19 and TRBJ2-1; the D is unclear. Germline V lookup: CDR1 LNHDA, CDR2 SQIVND (reference sequence). V shed 5 bases and J shed 1 base, with 3 bases lying between them. CDR3 length: 12 residues. CDR3 in amino acids: CASSPSYNEQFF. CDR3 in DNA: TGTGCCAGTAGTCCTTCCTACAATGAGCAGTTCTTC.

The chain uses TRBV5-1 and TRBJ1-5; D possibly corresponds to TRBD1 (5 bases). V was trimmed by 3 bases and J by 1 base, leaving 11 bases between them. Germline loops: CDR1 SGHRS, CDR2 YFSETQ. This CDR3 is 15 amino acids long. CDR3 sequence reads: CASSWDAGSNQPQHF. The CDR3 region has the DNA TGCGCCAGCAGCTGGGACGCGGGGAGCAATCAGCCCCAGCATTTT. Complete variable domain (other parts from reference TRBV5-1 and TRBJ1-5): KAGVTQTPRYLIKTRGQQVTLSCSPISGHRSVSWYQQTPGQGLQFLFEYFSETQRNKGNFPGRFSGRQFSNSRSEMNVSTLELGDSALYLCASSWDAGSNQPQHFGDGTRLSIL.

This chain links TRBV12-5 with TRBJ2-3, with 7 bases lining up with TRBD2. The germline V gene encodes CDR1 LGHNT and CDR2 FRNRAP. The CDR3 length is 16 residues. V dropped 3 bases and J dropped 2; count of bases not matched to a gene: 8. CDR3 protein: CASGLFSSGHTDTQYF. In DNA, the CDR3 is TGTGCTAGTGGTTTATTCTCTAGCGGACACACAGATACGCAGTATTTT.

The genes are TRBV7-3 and TRBJ2-2, with D unresolved. This CDR3 comprises 14 residues. V shed 2 bases and J shed 7 bases, with 11 bases lying between them. Germline V gene lookup returns CDR1 SGHTA and CDR2 FQGTGA. CDR3 loop: CASSLYPAIGELFF. The CDR3 DNA sequence: TGTGCCAGCAGCTTATACCCTGCCATCGGGGAGCTGTTTTTT.

This sequence joins TRBV19 and TRBJ1-2; TRBD1 is a possible D gene (5 bases). The V end lost 4 bases, the J end lost 2 bases, and 11 bases lay between the germline ends. The CDR3 extends over 14 amino acids. Germline CDR1 is LNHDA and CDR2 is SQIVND (reference sequence). Here the CDR3 reads CASSTSTGNYGYTF. For the CDR3, the DNA is TGTGCCAGTAGTACCTCCACAGGAAACTATGGCTACACCTTC.

This chain joins TRBV5-1 and TRBJ2-2; TRBD2 is a possible D gene (6 bases). Trimming stripped 7 bases from V and 6 bases from J, with 19 bases between. This CDR3 comprises 15 residues. Germline V gene lookup returns CDR1 SGHRS and CDR2 YFSETQ. CDR3 coding DNA: TGCGCCAGCGGCCCGGGAGAGATTTACGCCGGGGAGCTGTTTTTT. The encoded protein is CASGPGEIYAGELFF. Full variable domain (outside the CDR3, taken from reference TRBV5-1 and TRBJ2-2): KAGVTQTPRYLIKTRGQQVTLSCSPISGHRSVSWYQQTPGQGLQFLFEYFSETQRNKGNFPGRFSGRQFSNSRSEMNVSTLELGDSALYLCASGPGEIYAGELFFGEGSRLTVL.

The V call is TRBV11-2, the J call TRBJ1-2, with TRBD1 as a possible D gene (5 bases). The CDR3 runs 14 residues. Germline V lookup: CDR1 SGHAT, CDR2 FQNNGV. Trimming stripped 5 bases from V and 8 bases from J, with 18 bases between. The CDR3 DNA follows: TGTGCCAGCAGCAAGGACGGGGGGTCTCGCGGCTACACCTTC. Amino acid sequence: CASSKDGGSRGYTF.

In this sample, this clone turned up a few times. Distinct nucleotide sequences in the sample also encode this CDR3. The chain combines TRBV18 with TRBJ2-7; 9 bases are a match to TRBD1. J lost 4 bases, V lost 3 bases, and 1 base had no gene match. The CDR3 has 13 residues. CDR1 and CDR2 from the germline V gene are KGHSH and LQKENI. Written as DNA, the CDR3 is TGTGCCAGCTCACCCGGGACAGGGTACGAGCAGTACTTC. The encoded protein is CASSPGTGYEQYF.

This chain connects TRBV11-2 to TRBJ2-5, with D tentatively TRBD1 (6 bases). V lost 2 bases, J lost 5 bases, and 12 bases lay in between. CDR1 is SGHAT, CDR2 FQNNGV, per germline. This CDR3 spans 14 amino acids. CDR3 in amino acids: CASSLFTRGETQYF. The CDR3 DNA is TGTGCCAGCAGCTTATTTACTAGGGGGGAGACCCAGTACTTC.

The chain carries TRBV27 and TRBJ2-1; 9 nucleotides align to TRBD2. Germline CDR1 is MNHEY and CDR2 is SMNVEV (reference sequence). The ends lost 4 bases at V and 1 base at J; junction bases unmatched: 5. CDR3 size: 16 residues. The DNA for the CDR3 is TGTGCCAGCAGTTCCATAGCGGGAGTGTCCTACAATGAGCAGTTCTTC. Amino acid sequence: CASSSIAGVSYNEQFF.

The chain combines TRBV2 with TRBJ1-1; D is perhaps TRBD1 (6 bases). V lost 6 bases and J lost 2, with 10 bases in between. Germline V gene data show CDR1 as SNHLY and CDR2 as FYNNEI. The CDR3 has 13 residues. The CDR3 region has the DNA TGTGCCAGCAGGCGGGACATAAACACTGAAGCTTTCTTT. Amino acids: CASRRDINTEAFF.

This clone was observed a few times. The genes are TRBV19 and TRBJ1-1; TRBD1 matches 7 bases. The trim removed 1 base at V and 0 bases at J, leaving 5 bases unmatched. Germline V gives CDR1 LNHDA, CDR2 SQIVND (reference sequence). The CDR3 extends over 16 amino acids. CDR3 amino acids: CASSIGDSYLNTEAFF. DNA of the CDR3: TGTGCCAGTAGTATAGGGGACAGCTACTTGAACACTGAAGCTTTCTTT.

The chain couples TRBV12-5 to TRBJ1-1; D may be TRBD1 (5 bases). There are 13 residues in the CDR3. In germline, CDR1 is LGHNT, CDR2 FRNRAP. V gave up 5 bases and J gave up 4 bases, with 11 bases separating them. CDR3 in amino acids: CASGPAGGTEAFF. The CDR3 DNA is TGTGCTAGTGGTCCGGCTGGGGGCACTGAAGCTTTCTTT.

This clone appeared once. The chain links TRBV14 to TRBJ1-2; 8 bases fit TRBD1. J lost 8 bases, V lost 3 bases, and 8 bases had no gene match. The CDR3 covers 14 residues. Germline assignment: CDR1 SGHDN and CDR2 FVKESK. In DNA, the CDR3 is TGTGCCAGCAGCCAGGGCCCCTGGGACAGGGGCTACACCTTC. It is translated as CASSQGPWDRGYTF.

The chain combines TRBV5-4 with TRBJ2-7; 8 bases map to TRBD1. The germline V gene encodes CDR1 SGHNT and CDR2 YYREEE (reference sequence). The CDR3 sequence is 14 residues long. Trimming at V came to 4 bases and at J to 5 bases, leaving 8 bases not matched to a gene. CDR3 in DNA: TGTGCCAGCAGCGCCGACAGGGGCTGGGACGAGCAGTACGTC. Translation gives CASSADRGWDEQYV.

This clone has a single count. J is TRBJ1-2 and V is TRBV7-2; perhaps TRBD1 as D (5 bases). The germline V gene has CDR1 SGHTA and CDR2 FQGNSA. The CDR3 has 17 amino acids. Trimming took off 4 bases at V and 1 base at J, with 19 bases between the two ends. CDR3: CASSSGGTRTLNYGYTF. CDR3 DNA sequence: TGTGCCAGCAGCTCGGGGGGTACCCGAACTCTTAACTATGGCTACACCTTC.

The genes are TRBV2 and TRBJ2-3; D possibly uses TRBD1 or TRBD2 (5 bases each). The V end was cut by 0 bases, the J end by 6 bases, with 10 bases between. Germline V gene lookup returns CDR1 SNHLY and CDR2 FYNNEI. The CDR3 runs to 14 residues. The CDR3 loop is CASSEALGADTQYF. The CDR3 DNA reads as TGTGCCAGCAGTGAAGCGCTCGGGGCGGATACGCAGTATTTT.